The rows below give T cell receptor beta chains drawn from one sample of a study of OX40 agonist ivuxolimab in advanced cancers. The method was immunoSEQ multiplex PCR; TCRdb's version includes in-frame clones alone and lacks a portion of them. The sample yields about 48,000 clones, about three quarters seen once. The specimen comprised CD4+ or CD8+ T cells sorted from blood, sampled in a trial of the OX40 agonist ivuxolimab. These receptors all come from an adult with an advanced solid tumor such as melanoma, head and neck, liver or kidney cancer. CDR3s include the opening cysteine and the closing phenylalanine or tryptophan. The D gene is left open where the match is weak. Rows may omit the clone size; those that give it use once, few, many or a size class.

V gene: TRBV4-1
J gene: TRBJ2-3
D gene: TRBD2
clone size: -
CDR3 protein: CASRYDLAGGPLGTQYF
CDR3 DNA: TGCGCCAGCAGGTATGATCTAGCGGGAGGTCCCTTAGGAACGCAGTATTTT

V gene: TRBV11-2
J gene: TRBJ2-6
D gene: -
clone size: -
CDR3 protein: CASSFVRAGANVLTF
CDR3 DNA: TGTGCCAGCAGCTTTGTGAGAGCTGGGGCCAACGTCCTGACTTTC

V gene: TRBV2
J gene: TRBJ1-2
D gene: TRBD1
clone size: once
CDR3 protein: CARYLRQGDRNGYTF
CDR3 DNA: TGTGCCCGCTACCTCAGACAGGGTGATAGAAATGGCTACACCTTC

V gene: TRBV6-5
J gene: TRBJ1-6
D gene: TRBD1
clone size: -
CDR3 protein: CASSYSPTGVPGPLHF
CDR3 DNA: TGTGCCAGCAGTTATTCCCCGACAGGGGTCCCCGGGCCCCTCCACTTT

V gene: TRBV11-2
J gene: TRBJ2-1
D gene: TRBD2
clone size: once
CDR3 protein: CASSYYRLAGFAVNEQFF
CDR3 DNA: TGTGCCAGCAGCTACTACCGACTAGCGGGTTTTGCTGTCAATGAGCAGTTCTTC

V gene: TRBV19
J gene: TRBJ1-1
D gene: -
clone size: -
CDR3 protein: CASSTHWNTEAFF
CDR3 DNA: TGTGCCAGTAGTACCCATTGGAACACTGAAGCTTTCTTT

V gene: TRBV30
J gene: TRBJ1-3
D gene: -
clone size: once
CDR3 protein: CAWKKSGNTIYF
CDR3 DNA: TGTGCCTGGAAAAAAAGTGGAAACACCATATATTTT

V gene: TRBV19
J gene: TRBJ1-1
D gene: TRBD1
clone size: -
CDR3 protein: CASSGNRGETEAFF
CDR3 DNA: TGTGCCAGTAGTGGCAACAGGGGGGAAACTGAAGCTTTCTTT

V gene: TRBV27
J gene: TRBJ2-7
D gene: -
clone size: -
CDR3 protein: CASRDHRLSYEQYF
CDR3 DNA: TGTGCCAGCAGGGACCACAGGTTATCCTACGAGCAGTACTTC

V gene: TRBV4-2
J gene: TRBJ2-5
D gene: TRBD2
clone size: -
CDR3 protein: CASSQETGLAGGPETQYF
CDR3 DNA: TGTGCCAGCAGCCAAGAGACTGGACTAGCGGGAGGGCCCGAGACCCAGTACTTC

V gene: TRBV11-3
J gene: TRBJ2-1
D gene: -
clone size: -
CDR3 protein: CASSQAPSGMGEQFF
CDR3 DNA: TGTGCCAGCAGCCAGGCTCCGTCCGGTATGGGTGAGCAGTTCTTC

V gene: TRBV7-4
J gene: TRBJ2-3
D gene: TRBD2
clone size: -
CDR3 protein: CASSKRIDISLGRDADTQYF
CDR3 DNA: TGTGCCAGCAGCAAAAGAATCGATATATCTCTCGGGAGGGATGCAGATACGCAGTATTTT

V gene: TRBV2
J gene: TRBJ1-2
D gene: TRBD1
clone size: -
CDR3 protein: CASRTRTGGNYGYTF
CDR3 DNA: TGTGCCAGCAGAACCAGGACAGGGGGAAACTATGGCTACACCTTC

V gene: TRBV30
J gene: TRBJ1-4
D gene: -
clone size: -
CDR3 protein: CAWRGSGFNEKLFF
CDR3 DNA: TGTGCCTGGCGTGGGTCGGGCTTTAATGAAAAACTGTTTTTT

V gene: TRBV5-6
J gene: TRBJ1-6
D gene: TRBD1
clone size: -
CDR3 protein: CASSPGTGGGGLHF
CDR3 DNA: TGTGCCAGCAGCCCCGGGACAGGAGGCGGGGGACTCCACTTT

V gene: TRBV4-1
J gene: TRBJ1-1
D gene: -
clone size: -
CDR3 protein: CASSPNQGLITEAFF
CDR3 DNA: TGCGCCAGCAGCCCAAATCAGGGGTTGATTACTGAAGCTTTCTTT

V gene: TRBV18
J gene: TRBJ2-3
D gene: TRBD2
clone size: -
CDR3 protein: CASSPLLLAGSTDTQYF
CDR3 DNA: TGTGCCAGCTCACCACTCTTACTAGCGGGTTCCACAGATACGCAGTATTTT

V gene: TRBV21-1
J gene: TRBJ2-3
D gene: -
clone size: once
CDR3 protein: CASNGQGTFTDTQYF
CDR3 DNA: TGTGCCAGCAACGGACAGGGGACTTTCACAGATACGCAGTATTTT

V gene: TRBV10-3
J gene: TRBJ2-7
D gene: -
clone size: -
CDR3 protein: CAIGEGNSYEQYF
CDR3 DNA: TGTGCCATCGGTGAGGGTAACTCCTACGAGCAGTACTTC

V gene: TRBV19
J gene: TRBJ1-1
D gene: -
clone size: once
CDR3 protein: CASSINMNTEAFF
CDR3 DNA: TGTGCCAGTAGTATAAATATGAACACTGAAGCTTTCTTT

V gene: TRBV6-1
J gene: TRBJ1-2
D gene: -
clone size: -
CDR3 protein: CASVQAGANYGYTF
CDR3 DNA: TGTGCCAGCGTTCAGGCAGGGGCTAACTATGGCTACACCTTC

V gene: TRBV7-9
J gene: TRBJ1-1
D gene: -
clone size: medium-sized
CDR3 protein: CASSSQGAEAFF
CDR3 DNA: TGTGCCAGCAGTTCCCAGGGAGCTGAAGCTTTCTTT

V gene: TRBV29-1
J gene: TRBJ2-4
D gene: -
clone size: -
CDR3 protein: CSVQESGPNIQYF
CDR3 DNA: TGCAGCGTCCAGGAGTCGGGGCCAAACATTCAGTACTTC

V gene: TRBV2
J gene: TRBJ1-5
D gene: -
clone size: -
CDR3 protein: CASSWSESQPQHF
CDR3 DNA: TGTGCCAGCAGTTGGTCCGAATCTCAGCCCCAGCATTTT

V gene: TRBV10-2
J gene: TRBJ2-1
D gene: -
clone size: -
CDR3 protein: CASKMRGEQFF
CDR3 DNA: TGCGCCAGCAAGATGAGGGGTGAGCAGTTCTTC